Listed here are 6 T cell receptor beta chains from one sample, sequenced in a study of control samples from healthy donors and cancer patients. Libraries were prepared by immunoSEQ multiplex PCR; TCRdb keeps only in-frame clonotypes and omits some of them. The repertoire holds around 160,000 clones, roughly 93% seen once, with more than 5% in the top ten. The specimen was blood. All receptors derive from a man between 18 and 35 years old in good health.

The chain employs TRBV4-2 and TRBJ2-2; 10 bases map to TRBD1. J was trimmed by 6 bases and V by 0 bases; bases with no gene match: 13. This CDR3 comprises 19 residues. Germline CDR1 reads LGHNA; CDR2 reads YNFKEQ. The DNA for the CDR3 is TGTGCCAGCAGCCAAGATATCACCCGGACAGGGGGGTTTTCCGGGGAGCTGTTTTTT. This encodes CASSQDITRTGGFSGELFF.

The chain links TRBV4-1 to TRBJ1-1, with a possible D match to TRBD1 (5 bases). CDR3 length: 16 amino acids. Germline CDR1 and CDR2: MGHRA and YSYEKL. V shed 1 base and J shed 1 base, with 13 bases lying between them. CDR3 sequence reads: CASSQGKERGNTEAFF. CDR3 coding DNA: TGCGCCAGCAGCCAAGGGAAGGAGAGGGGGAACACTGAAGCTTTCTTT.

This chain joins TRBV18 and TRBJ2-4; 8 positions match TRBD2. Trimming removed 4 bases from V and 5 bases from J; junction bases left unmatched: 4. CDR1 and CDR2 (germline): KGHSH, LQKENI. The CDR3 runs to 14 residues. The CDR3 here is CASSRSGAENIQYF. The CDR3 DNA reads as TGTGCCAGCTCACGTAGCGGGGCGGAAAACATTCAGTACTTC.

The rearrangement links TRBV2 to TRBJ1-2, with 8 bases that match TRBD1. This CDR3 comprises 13 residues. J gave up 7 bases and V 6 bases, and 7 bases lay outside the gene matches. Germline CDR1 reads SNHLY; CDR2 reads FYNNEI. The CDR3 reads CASSPGQGSGYTF. The DNA of the CDR3 is TGTGCCAGCAGCCCTGGACAGGGCAGTGGCTACACCTTC.

The chain links TRBV6-5 to TRBJ2-7; unclear D gene. V lost 4 bases and J 1 base, leaving 8 bases between the germline ends. The length of the CDR3 is 13 residues. Germline V CDR1 and CDR2: MNHEY, SVGAGI. The CDR3 DNA reads TGTGCCAGCAGTTTTGGGCCTTCCTACGAGCAGTACTTC. Protein sequence: CASSFGPSYEQYF.

The CDR3 spells CATSRTGGGEKLFF. Written as DNA, the CDR3 is TGTGCCACCAGCAGAACAGGGGGTGGTGAAAAACTGTTTTTT. The chain employs TRBV15 and TRBJ1-4; 8 nucleotides line up with TRBD1. Losses at the gene ends were 2 bases for V and 7 bases for J; bases not matched to a gene: 3. The CDR3 runs 14 residues. CDR1 and CDR2 from the germline V gene are LNHNV and YYDKDF (reference sequence).